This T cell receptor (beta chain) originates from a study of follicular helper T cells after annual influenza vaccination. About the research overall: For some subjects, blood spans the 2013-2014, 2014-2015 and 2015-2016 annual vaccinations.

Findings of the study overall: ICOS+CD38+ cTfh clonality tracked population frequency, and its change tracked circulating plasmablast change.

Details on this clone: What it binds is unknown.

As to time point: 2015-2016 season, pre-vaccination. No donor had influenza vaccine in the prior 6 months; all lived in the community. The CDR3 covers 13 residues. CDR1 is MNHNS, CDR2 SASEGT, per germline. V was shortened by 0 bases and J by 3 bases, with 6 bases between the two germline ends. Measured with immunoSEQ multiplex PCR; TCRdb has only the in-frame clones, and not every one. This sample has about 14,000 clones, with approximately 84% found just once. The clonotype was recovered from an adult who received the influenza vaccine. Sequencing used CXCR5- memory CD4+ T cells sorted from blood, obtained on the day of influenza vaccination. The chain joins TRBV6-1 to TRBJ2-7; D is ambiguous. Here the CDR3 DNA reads TGTGCCAGCAGTGAAGCGCACGGCTACGAGCAGTACTTC. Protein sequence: CASSEAHGYEQYF.